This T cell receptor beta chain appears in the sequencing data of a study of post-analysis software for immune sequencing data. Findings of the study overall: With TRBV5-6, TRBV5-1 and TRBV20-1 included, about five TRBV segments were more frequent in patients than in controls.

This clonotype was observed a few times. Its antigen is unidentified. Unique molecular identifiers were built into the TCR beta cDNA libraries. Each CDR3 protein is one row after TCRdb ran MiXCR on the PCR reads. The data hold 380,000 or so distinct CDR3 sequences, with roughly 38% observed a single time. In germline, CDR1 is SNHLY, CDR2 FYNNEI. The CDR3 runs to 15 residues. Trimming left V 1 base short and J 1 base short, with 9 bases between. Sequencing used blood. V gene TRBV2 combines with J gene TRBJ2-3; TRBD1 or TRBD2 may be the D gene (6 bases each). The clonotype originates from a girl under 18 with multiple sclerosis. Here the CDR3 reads CASSEGGAGTDTQYF. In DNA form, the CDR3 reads TGTGCCAGCAGTGAAGGGGGGGCAGGCACAGATACGCAGTATTTT.